Listed below are T cell receptor beta chains from one sample, sequenced in a study of neurological immune-mediated disorders. MiXCR was run by TCRdb on the 5' RACE reads, yielding one entry per CDR3 protein. The data show over 65,000 distinct CDR3 sequences, about 9.5% seen once. Material for sequencing was PBMCs. The receptors shown here come from a man between 45 and 60 years old in good health. The CDR3 runs from the conserved cysteine through the conserved F or W. The D gene is left open where the match is weak. Size is omitted from some rows. Given values are once, few, many or a class for expanded clones.

j_call v_call d_call clone_size cdr3_nt cdr3_aa
TRBJ2-2 TRBV5-1 NA NA TGCGCCAGCAGCTTTGGGACGGCCGGGGAGCTGTTTTTT CASSFGTAGELFF
TRBJ2-7 TRBV15 NA many TGTGCCACCAGCAAGAGCCTCTACGAGCAGTACTTC CATSKSLYEQYF
TRBJ2-6 TRBV28 TRBD2 medium-sized TGTGCCAGCAGACTACCGGGACTAGCTCTGGGTGGGGCCAACGTCCTGACTTTC CASRLPGLALGGANVLTF
TRBJ2-2 TRBV20-1 NA few TGCAGTGCTAGAGATAGCGGCGGGTTGAACACCGGGGAGCTGTTTTTT CSARDSGGLNTGELFF
TRBJ2-7 TRBV15 NA many TGTGCCACCAGCAGGACAGGGACTCTTGACGAGCAGTACTTC CATSRTGTLDEQYF
TRBJ2-6 TRBV5-1 TRBD1 many TGCGCCAGCAGCTTGGAAGGGGGCGCTGGCTCTGGGGCCAACGTCCTGACTTTC CASSLEGGAGSGANVLTF
TRBJ2-7 TRBV7-9 NA many TGTGCCAGCAGCCCTGGGCCCCAGGGGTCCTACGAGCAGTACTTC CASSPGPQGSYEQYF
TRBJ2-3 TRBV7-3 NA few TGTGCCAGCAGCTTAAGTACTCTGAGGTCAGATACGCAGTATTTT CASSLSTLRSDTQYF
TRBJ1-1 TRBV10-3 NA many TGTGCCATCAGTGAGATCGACGGGAACACTGAAGCTTTCTTT CAISEIDGNTEAFF
TRBJ2-1 TRBV18 NA many TGTGCCAGCTCACCAGAGCTGGAGCAGTTCTTC CASSPELEQFF
TRBJ2-7 TRBV20-1 TRBD2 few TGCAGTGCTATTCCCGGGACTAGCGGGAGTTACGAGCAGTACTTC CSAIPGTSGSYEQYF
TRBJ2-1 TRBV7-2 NA many TGTGCCAGCAGCTCGGACGGGCATAACAATGAGCAGTTCTTC CASSSDGHNNEQFF
TRBJ1-2 TRBV5-1 NA many TGCGCCAGCAGCCCAACTCGAGACCCTTACTATGGCTACACCTTC CASSPTRDPYYGYTF
TRBJ2-2 TRBV6-5 NA NA TGTGCCAGCAGTTACTCGTTCAAGGCCGGGGAGCTGTTTTTT CASSYSFKAGELFF
TRBJ2-1 TRBV4-2 NA many TGTGCCAGCAGCCAAGATCGGCGTTCTGGCAACAATGAGCAGTTCTTC CASSQDRRSGNNEQFF
TRBJ2-4 TRBV7-3 TRBD1 NA TGTGCCAGCAGCCCAACAGGGGGGAAAAACATTCAGTACTTC CASSPTGGKNIQYF
TRBJ2-6 TRBV7-9 TRBD1 many TGTGCCAGCAGCTCCCTCCGGGACAGGGGTTATGGGGCCAACGTCCTGACTTTC CASSSLRDRGYGANVLTF
TRBJ1-1 TRBV14 NA many TGTGCCAGCAGCCAACAGGCGAACACTGAAGCTTTCTTT CASSQQANTEAFF
TRBJ2-3 TRBV5-1 TRBD2 many TGCGCCAGCAGCACCGGGACTAGCGGGACAAGCACAGATACGCAGTATTTT CASSTGTSGTSTDTQYF
TRBJ2-1 TRBV11-2 NA many TGTGCCAGCAGCTTAGATGTTCAGGGGTACAATGAGCAGTTCTTC CASSLDVQGYNEQFF
TRBJ2-4 TRBV12-3/TRBV12-4 NA many TGTGCCAGCAGCCCCGGACGCGAAGCCAAAAACATTCAGTACTTC CASSPGREAKNIQYF
TRBJ1-1 TRBV6-6 TRBD1 many TGTGCCAGCAGAAGGGGACAGGGGGCAATTGAAGCTTTCTTT CASRRGQGAIEAFF
TRBJ2-1 TRBV20-1 TRBD2 few TGCAGTGCTAGAGATTCTAGCGGGAGAACCTACAATGAGCAGTTCTTC CSARDSSGRTYNEQFF
TRBJ2-7 TRBV15 TRBD1 many TGTGCCACCAGCAGAGATGGTGTAGGGACAGCACGCTACGAGCAGTACTTC CATSRDGVGTARYEQYF
TRBJ2-7 TRBV7-3 NA few TGTGCCAGCAGCAGTCTAGGCGAGCAGTACTTC CASSSLGEQYF
TRBJ1-5 TRBV20-1 NA few TGCAGTGCTAGATACCCCGGGACACCTAATCAGCCCCAGCATTTT CSARYPGTPNQPQHF
TRBJ1-1 TRBV9 TRBD1 many TGTGCCAGCAGCCGGGACAGGGGCAACACTGAAGCTTTCTTT CASSRDRGNTEAFF
TRBJ2-3 TRBV7-8 NA many TGTGCCAGCAGCGCGCAGGATCCCCCTAGCACAGATACGCAGTATTTT CASSAQDPPSTDTQYF
TRBJ2-3 TRBV6-1 TRBD1 NA TGTGCCAGCAGTGACAGGGACAGGGATACGCAGTATTTT CASSDRDRDTQYF
TRBJ2-1 TRBV6-2/TRBV6-3 NA many TGTGCCAGCAGTGACCGGACCGGCAATGAGCAGTTCTTC CASSDRTGNEQFF
TRBJ2-7 TRBV5-1 TRBD1 many TGCGCCAGCAGCATGGAGACAGGGGGCAACCCCAACGAGCAGTACTTC CASSMETGGNPNEQYF
TRBJ1-1 TRBV9 NA many TGTGCCAGCAGCGTAGGGGCAACAGTAGCCCCCTCGAACACTGAAGCTTTCTTT CASSVGATVAPSNTEAFF
TRBJ2-7 TRBV6-6 TRBD2 NA TGTGCCAGCGGGAGGGGCGAGAGCCCCTACGAGCAGTACTTC CASGRGESPYEQYF
TRBJ2-3 TRBV21-1 NA many TGTGCCAGCAGCAACCTACCGGGGTCTGGCACAGATACGCAGTATTTT CASSNLPGSGTDTQYF
TRBJ2-5 TRBV20-1 TRBD2 many TGCAGTGCAAAACTAGCGGGGAACCAAGAGACCCAGTACTTC CSAKLAGNQETQYF
TRBJ2-1 TRBV7-8 NA NA TGTGCCAGCAGCTTAAGGAGGGAGGGGGGGTTCTTC CASSLRREGGFF
TRBJ2-7 TRBV6-5 NA many TGTGCCAGCAGACCCGCGGTGGCGGGGATCTCCTACGAGCAGTACTTC CASRPAVAGISYEQYF
TRBJ1-1 TRBV10-3 TRBD1 many TGTGCCATCAGTGAGGCGTTGACAGGGTCGGACACTGAAGCTTTCTTT CAISEALTGSDTEAFF
TRBJ1-4 TRBV6-5 NA many TGTGCCAGCGGGGCTAATGAAAAACTGTTTTTT CASGANEKLFF
TRBJ1-1 TRBV7-2 NA many TGTGCCAGCAGCTTATACTCGACAGCTACTGAAGCTTTCTTT CASSLYSTATEAFF
TRBJ2-7 TRBV9 NA many TGTGCCAGCAGCGTCGGTGGGGGGCCCTACGAGCAGTACTTC CASSVGGGPYEQYF
TRBJ2-1 TRBV20-1 NA many TGCAGTGCCCGGCAGCCGGGCGCCTACAATGAGCAGTTCTTC CSARQPGAYNEQFF
TRBJ1-1 TRBV28 NA many TGTGCCAGCAGTCTTGGGGGCTCAGGCACTGAAGCTTTCTTT CASSLGGSGTEAFF
TRBJ1-5 TRBV12-3/TRBV12-4 TRBD1 many TGTGCCAGCAGTGGGTGGACAGGGGTGTCGGTAGGTCAGCCCCAGCATTTT CASSGWTGVSVGQPQHF
TRBJ2-1 TRBV5-1 TRBD2 many TGCGCCAGCAGCTTTAGCGGGCTGATCAATGAGCAGTTCTTC CASSFSGLINEQFF
TRBJ2-7 TRBV20-1 NA many TGCAGTGCCATGGCAGACTACGAGCAGTACTTC CSAMADYEQYF